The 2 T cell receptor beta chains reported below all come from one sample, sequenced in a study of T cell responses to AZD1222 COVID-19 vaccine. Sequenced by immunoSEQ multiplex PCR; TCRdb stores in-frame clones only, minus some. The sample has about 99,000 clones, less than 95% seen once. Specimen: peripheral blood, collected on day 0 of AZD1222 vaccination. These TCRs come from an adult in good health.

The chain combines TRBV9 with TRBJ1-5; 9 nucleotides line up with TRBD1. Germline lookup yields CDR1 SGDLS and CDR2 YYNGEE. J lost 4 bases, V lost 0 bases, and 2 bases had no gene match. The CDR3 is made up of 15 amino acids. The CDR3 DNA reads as TGTGCCAGCAGCGTAGGACAGGGGGTGAATCAGCCCCAGCATTTT. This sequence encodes CASSVGQGVNQPQHF.

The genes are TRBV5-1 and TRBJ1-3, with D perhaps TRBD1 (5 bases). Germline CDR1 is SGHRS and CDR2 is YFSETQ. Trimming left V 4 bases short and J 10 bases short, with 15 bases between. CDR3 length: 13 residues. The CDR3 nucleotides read TGCGCCAGCAGCACGGGACCGGAGAAGACCATATATTTT. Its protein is CASSTGPEKTIYF. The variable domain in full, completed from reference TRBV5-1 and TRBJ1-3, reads KAGVTQTPRYLIKTRGQQVTLSCSPISGHRSVSWYQQTPGQGLQFLFEYFSETQRNKGNFPGRFSGRQFSNSRSEMNVSTLELGDSALYLCASSTGPEKTIYFGEGSWLTVV.